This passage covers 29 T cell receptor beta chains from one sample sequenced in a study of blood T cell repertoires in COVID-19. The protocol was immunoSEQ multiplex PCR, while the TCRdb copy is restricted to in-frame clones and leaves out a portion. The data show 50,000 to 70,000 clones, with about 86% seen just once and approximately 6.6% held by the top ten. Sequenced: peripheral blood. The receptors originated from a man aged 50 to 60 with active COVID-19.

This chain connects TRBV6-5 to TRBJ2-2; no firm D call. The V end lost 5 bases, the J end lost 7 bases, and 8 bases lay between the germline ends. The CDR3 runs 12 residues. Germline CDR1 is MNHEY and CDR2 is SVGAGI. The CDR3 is CASSILNGELFF. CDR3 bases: TGTGCCAGCAGTATCCTTAACGGGGAGCTGTTTTTT.

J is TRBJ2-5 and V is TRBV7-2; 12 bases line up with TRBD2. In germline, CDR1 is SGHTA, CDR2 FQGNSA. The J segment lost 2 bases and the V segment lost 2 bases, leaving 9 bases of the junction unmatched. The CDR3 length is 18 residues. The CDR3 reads CASSLTSRTSGTQETQYF. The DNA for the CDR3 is TGTGCCAGCAGCTTAACGTCCCGGACTAGCGGGACTCAAGAGACCCAGTACTTC.

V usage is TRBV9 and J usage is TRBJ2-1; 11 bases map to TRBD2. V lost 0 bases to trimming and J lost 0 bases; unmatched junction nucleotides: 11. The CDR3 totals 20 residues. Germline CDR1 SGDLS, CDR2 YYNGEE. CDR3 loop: CASSVAEASGGRSSYNEQFF. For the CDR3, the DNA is TGTGCCAGCAGCGTAGCTGAGGCTAGCGGGGGGCGCAGCTCCTACAATGAGCAGTTCTTC.

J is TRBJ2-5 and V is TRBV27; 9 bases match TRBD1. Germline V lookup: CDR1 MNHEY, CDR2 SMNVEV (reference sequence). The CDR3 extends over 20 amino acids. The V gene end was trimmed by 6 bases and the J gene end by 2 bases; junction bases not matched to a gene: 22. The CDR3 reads CASSPTAGTGWISRQETQYF. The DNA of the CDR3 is TGTGCCAGCAGCCCAACTGCCGGGACAGGGTGGATCAGTAGGCAAGAGACCCAGTACTTC.

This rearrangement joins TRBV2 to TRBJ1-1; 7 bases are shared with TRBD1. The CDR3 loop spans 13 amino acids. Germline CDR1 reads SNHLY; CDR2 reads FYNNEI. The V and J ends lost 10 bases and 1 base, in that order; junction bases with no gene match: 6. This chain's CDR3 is CATRQGGNTEAFF. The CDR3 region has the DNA TGTGCCACAAGACAGGGTGGGAACACTGAAGCTTTCTTT.

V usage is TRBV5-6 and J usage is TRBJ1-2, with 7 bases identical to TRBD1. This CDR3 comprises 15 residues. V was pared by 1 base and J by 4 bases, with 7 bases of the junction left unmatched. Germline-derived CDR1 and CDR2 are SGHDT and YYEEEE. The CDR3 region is CASSLLTGIGYGYTF. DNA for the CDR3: TGTGCCAGCAGCTTGTTGACAGGGATTGGCTATGGCTACACCTTC.

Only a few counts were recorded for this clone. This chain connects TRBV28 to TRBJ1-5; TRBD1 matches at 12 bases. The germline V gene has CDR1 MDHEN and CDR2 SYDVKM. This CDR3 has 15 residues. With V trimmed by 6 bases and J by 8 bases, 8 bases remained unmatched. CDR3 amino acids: CASRIGDRGPEPQHF. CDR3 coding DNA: TGTGCCAGCAGGATAGGGGACAGGGGGCCGGAGCCCCAGCATTTT.

The CDR3 loop is CASSLAGLPENEQFF. The CDR3 DNA follows: TGCGCCAGCAGCTTGGCCGGCCTCCCGGAGAATGAGCAGTTCTTC. The chain employs TRBV5-1 and TRBJ2-1; D remains ambiguous. V was pared by 0 bases and J by 7 bases, with 14 bases between. Per the germline V gene, CDR1 is SGHRS and CDR2 is YFSETQ. This CDR3 spans 15 amino acids.

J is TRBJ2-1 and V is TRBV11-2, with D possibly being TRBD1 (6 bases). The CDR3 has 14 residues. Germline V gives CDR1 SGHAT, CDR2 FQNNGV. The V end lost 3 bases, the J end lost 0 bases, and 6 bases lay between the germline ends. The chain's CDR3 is CASSFRGSYNEQFF. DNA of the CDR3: TGTGCCAGCAGCTTCAGGGGCTCCTACAATGAGCAGTTCTTC.

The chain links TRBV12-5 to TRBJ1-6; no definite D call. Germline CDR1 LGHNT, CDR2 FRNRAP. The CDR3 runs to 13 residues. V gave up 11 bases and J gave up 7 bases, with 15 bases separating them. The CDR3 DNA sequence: TGTGCTGCAGGTCGGACTGAAAATTCACCCCTCCACTTT. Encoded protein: CAAGRTENSPLHF.

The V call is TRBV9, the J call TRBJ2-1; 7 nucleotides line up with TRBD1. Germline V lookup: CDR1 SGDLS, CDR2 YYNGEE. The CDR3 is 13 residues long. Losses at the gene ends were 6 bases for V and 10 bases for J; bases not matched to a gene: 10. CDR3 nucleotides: TGTGCCAGCAACCTATTCGGACAGGCCGAGCAGTTCTTC. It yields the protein CASNLFGQAEQFF. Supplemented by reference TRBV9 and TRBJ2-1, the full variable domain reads DSGVTQTPKHLITATGQRVTLRCSPRSGDLSVYWYQQSLDQGLQFLIQYYNGEERAKGNILERFSAQQFPDLHSELNLSSLELGDSALYFCASNLFGQAEQFFGPGTRLTVL.

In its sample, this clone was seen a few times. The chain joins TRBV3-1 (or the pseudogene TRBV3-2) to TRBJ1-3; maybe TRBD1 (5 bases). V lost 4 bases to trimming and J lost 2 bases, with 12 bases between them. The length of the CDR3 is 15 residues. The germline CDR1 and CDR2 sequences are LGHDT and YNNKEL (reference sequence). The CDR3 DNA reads TGTGCCAGCAGCCGGGGCCGGGCACCTGGAAACACCATATATTTT. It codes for CASSRGRAPGNTIYF.

The CDR3 region is CASSMGQGSNQPQHF. In DNA form, the CDR3 reads TGTGCCAGCAGCATGGGACAGGGGAGCAATCAGCCCCAGCATTTT. V gene TRBV13 combines with J gene TRBJ1-5, with 10 bases fitting TRBD1. Germline trimming cut 5 bases from V and 1 base from J; bases unmatched to any gene: 2. CDR1 is PRHDT and CDR2 is FYEKMQ in the germline V gene (reference sequence). The CDR3 has 15 residues.

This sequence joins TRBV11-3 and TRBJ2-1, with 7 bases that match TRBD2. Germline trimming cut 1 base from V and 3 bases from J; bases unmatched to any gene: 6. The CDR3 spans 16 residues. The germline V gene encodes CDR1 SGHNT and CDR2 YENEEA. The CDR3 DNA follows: TGTGCCAGCAGCTTAGTCGGGGGAGGGTTCTACAATGAGCAGTTCTTC. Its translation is CASSLVGGGFYNEQFF.

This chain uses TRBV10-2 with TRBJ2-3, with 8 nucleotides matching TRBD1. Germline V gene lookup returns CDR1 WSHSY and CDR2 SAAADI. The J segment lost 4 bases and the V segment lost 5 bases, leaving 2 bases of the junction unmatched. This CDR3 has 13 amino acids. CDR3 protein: CASSQQGADTQYF. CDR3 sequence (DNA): TGCGCCAGCAGTCAACAGGGGGCAGATACGCAGTATTTT.

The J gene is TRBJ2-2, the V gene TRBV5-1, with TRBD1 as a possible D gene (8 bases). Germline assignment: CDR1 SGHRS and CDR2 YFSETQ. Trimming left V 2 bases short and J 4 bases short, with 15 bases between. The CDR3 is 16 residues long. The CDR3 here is CASSLSRGTGTGELFF. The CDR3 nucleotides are TGCGCCAGCAGCTTATCGCGGGGGACAGGCACCGGGGAGCTGTTTTTT.

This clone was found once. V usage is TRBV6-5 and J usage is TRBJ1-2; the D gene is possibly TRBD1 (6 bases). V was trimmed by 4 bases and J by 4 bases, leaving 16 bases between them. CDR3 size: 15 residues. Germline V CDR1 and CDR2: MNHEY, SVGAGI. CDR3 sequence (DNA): TGTGCCAGCAGTTCTTGGTCAGGGGATGGCTATGGCTACACCTTC. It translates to CASSSWSGDGYGYTF.

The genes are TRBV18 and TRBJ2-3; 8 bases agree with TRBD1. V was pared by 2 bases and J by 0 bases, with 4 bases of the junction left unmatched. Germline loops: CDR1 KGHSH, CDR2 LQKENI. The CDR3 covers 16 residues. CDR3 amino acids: CASSPIWTGSTDTQYF. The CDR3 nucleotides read TGTGCCAGCTCACCAATATGGACAGGGAGCACAGATACGCAGTATTTT.

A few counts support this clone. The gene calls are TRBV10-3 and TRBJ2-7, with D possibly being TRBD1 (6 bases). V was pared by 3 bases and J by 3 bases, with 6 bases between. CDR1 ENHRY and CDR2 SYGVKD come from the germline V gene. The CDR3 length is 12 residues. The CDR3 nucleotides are TGTGCCATCAGTGACAGGGGCTACGAGCAGTACTTC. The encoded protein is CAISDRGYEQYF.

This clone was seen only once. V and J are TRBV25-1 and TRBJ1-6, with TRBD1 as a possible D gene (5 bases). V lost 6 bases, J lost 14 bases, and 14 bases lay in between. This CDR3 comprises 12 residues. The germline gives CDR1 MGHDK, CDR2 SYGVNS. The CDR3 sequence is CASSPLGGALHF. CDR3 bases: TGTGCCAGCAGCCCCCTGGGGGGTGCCCTCCACTTT.

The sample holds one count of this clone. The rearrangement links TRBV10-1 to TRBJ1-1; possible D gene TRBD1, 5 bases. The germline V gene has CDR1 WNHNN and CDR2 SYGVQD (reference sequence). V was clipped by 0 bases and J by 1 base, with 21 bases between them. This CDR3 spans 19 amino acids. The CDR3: CASSESFHIGGMRNTEAFF. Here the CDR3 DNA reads TGCGCCAGCAGTGAGTCGTTTCATATCGGGGGTATGAGGAACACTGAAGCTTTCTTT.

As DNA, the CDR3 is TGCGCCAGCAGTGAGTCATGGCCGAACACCGGGGAGCTGTTTTTT. Its translation: CASSESWPNTGELFF. The chain combines TRBV10-1 with TRBJ2-2; D unclear. The CDR3 covers 15 residues. CDR1 WNHNN and CDR2 SYGVQD come from the germline V gene (reference sequence). Trimming removed 0 bases from V and 0 bases from J, with 5 bases in between.

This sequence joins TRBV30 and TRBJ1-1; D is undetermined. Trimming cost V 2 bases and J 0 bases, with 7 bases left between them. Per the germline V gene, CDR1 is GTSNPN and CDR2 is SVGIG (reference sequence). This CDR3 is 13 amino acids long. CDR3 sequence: CAWSQVLNTEAFF. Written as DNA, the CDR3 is TGTGCCTGGAGTCAGGTTTTGAACACTGAAGCTTTCTTT.

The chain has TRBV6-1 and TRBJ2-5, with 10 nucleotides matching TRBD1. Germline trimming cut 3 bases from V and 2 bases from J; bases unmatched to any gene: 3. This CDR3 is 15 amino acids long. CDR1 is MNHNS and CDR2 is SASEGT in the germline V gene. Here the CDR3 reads CASSDPGQGQETQYF. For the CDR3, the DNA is TGTGCCAGCAGTGACCCGGGACAGGGGCAAGAGACCCAGTACTTC.

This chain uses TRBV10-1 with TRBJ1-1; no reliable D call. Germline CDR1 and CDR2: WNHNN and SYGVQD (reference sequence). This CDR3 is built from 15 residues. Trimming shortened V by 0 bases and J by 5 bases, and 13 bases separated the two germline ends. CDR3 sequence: CASSESPGVGTEAFF. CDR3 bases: TGCGCCAGCAGTGAGTCTCCGGGAGTGGGGACTGAAGCTTTCTTT.

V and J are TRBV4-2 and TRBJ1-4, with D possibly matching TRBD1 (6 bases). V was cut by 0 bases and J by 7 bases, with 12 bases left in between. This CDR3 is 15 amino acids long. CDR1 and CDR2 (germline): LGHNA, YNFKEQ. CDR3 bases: TGTGCCAGCAGCCAAGATCGACAGGTAGTTGAAAAACTGTTTTTT. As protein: CASSQDRQVVEKLFF.

CDR3 loop: CASSIANTGELFF. In DNA form, the CDR3 reads TGCGCCAGCAGCATCGCGAACACCGGGGAGCTGTTTTTT. This chain uses TRBV5-1 with TRBJ2-2; D remains ambiguous. CDR1 is SGHRS, CDR2 YFSETQ, per germline. The length of the CDR3 is 13 residues. V lost 4 bases and J 0 bases, leaving 4 bases between the germline ends. The entire variable domain, with the rest obtained from reference TRBV5-1 and TRBJ2-2, is as follows: KAGVTQTPRYLIKTRGQQVTLSCSPISGHRSVSWYQQTPGQGLQFLFEYFSETQRNKGNFPGRFSGRQFSNSRSEMNVSTLELGDSALYLCASSIANTGELFFGEGSRLTVL.

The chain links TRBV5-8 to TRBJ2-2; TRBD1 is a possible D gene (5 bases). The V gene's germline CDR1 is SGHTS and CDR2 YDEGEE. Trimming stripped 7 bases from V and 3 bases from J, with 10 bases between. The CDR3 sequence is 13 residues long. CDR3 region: CASPDSHTGELFF. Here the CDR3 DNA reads TGTGCCAGCCCAGACAGTCACACCGGGGAGCTGTTTTTT.

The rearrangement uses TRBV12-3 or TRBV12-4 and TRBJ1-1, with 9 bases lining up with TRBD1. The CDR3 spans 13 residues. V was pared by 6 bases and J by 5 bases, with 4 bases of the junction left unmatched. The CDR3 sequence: CASRQTGGTEAFF. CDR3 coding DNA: TGTGCCAGCAGGCAGACAGGGGGGACTGAAGCTTTCTTT.